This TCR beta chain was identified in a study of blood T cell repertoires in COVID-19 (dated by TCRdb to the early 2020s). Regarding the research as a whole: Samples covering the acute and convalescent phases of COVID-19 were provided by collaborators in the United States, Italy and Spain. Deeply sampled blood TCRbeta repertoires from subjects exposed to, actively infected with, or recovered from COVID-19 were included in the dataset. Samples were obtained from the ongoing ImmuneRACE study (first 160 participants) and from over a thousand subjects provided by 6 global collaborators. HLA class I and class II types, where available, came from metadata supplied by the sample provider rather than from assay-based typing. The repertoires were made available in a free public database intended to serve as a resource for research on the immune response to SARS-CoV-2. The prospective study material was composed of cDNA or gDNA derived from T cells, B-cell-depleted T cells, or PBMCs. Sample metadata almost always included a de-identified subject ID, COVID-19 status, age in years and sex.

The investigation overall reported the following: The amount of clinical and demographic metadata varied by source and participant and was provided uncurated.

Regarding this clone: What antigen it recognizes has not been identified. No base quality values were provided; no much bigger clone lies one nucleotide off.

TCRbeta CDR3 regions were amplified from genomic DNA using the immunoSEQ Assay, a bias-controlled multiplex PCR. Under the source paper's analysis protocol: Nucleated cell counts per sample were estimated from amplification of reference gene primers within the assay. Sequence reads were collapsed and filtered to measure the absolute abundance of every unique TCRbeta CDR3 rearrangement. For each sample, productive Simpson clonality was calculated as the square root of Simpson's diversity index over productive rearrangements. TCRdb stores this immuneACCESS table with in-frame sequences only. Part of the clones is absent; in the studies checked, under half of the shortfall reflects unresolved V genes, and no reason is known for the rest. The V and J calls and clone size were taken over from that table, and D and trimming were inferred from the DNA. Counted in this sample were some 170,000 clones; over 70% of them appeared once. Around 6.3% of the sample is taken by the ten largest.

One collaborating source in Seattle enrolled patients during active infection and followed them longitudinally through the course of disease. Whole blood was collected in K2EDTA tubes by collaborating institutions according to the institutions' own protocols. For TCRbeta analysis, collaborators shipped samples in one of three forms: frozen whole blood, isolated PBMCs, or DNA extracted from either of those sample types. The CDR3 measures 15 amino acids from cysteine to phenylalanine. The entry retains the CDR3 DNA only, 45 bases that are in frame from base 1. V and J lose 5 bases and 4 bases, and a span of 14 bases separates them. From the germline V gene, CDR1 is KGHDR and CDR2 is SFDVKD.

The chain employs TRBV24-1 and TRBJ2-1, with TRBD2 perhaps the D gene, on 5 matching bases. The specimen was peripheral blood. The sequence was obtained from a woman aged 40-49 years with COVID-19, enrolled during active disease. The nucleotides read TGTGCCACCAGTGGAGGGCAGGAAAATTACAATGAGCAGTTCTTC. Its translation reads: CATSGGQENYNEQFF.